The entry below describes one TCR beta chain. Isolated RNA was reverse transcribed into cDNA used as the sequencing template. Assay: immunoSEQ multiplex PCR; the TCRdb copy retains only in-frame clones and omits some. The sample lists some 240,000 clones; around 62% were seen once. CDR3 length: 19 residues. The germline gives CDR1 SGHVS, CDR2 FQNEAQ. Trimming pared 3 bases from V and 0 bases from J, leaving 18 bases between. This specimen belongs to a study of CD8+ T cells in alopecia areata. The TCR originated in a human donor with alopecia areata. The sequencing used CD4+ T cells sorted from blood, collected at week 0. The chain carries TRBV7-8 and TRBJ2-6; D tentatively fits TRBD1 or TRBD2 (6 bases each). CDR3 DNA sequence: TGTGCCAGCAGCTTCGCGGTTCGGGGGCCCCGCTCTGGGGCCAACGTCCTGACTTTC. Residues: CASSFAVRGPRSGANVLTF.